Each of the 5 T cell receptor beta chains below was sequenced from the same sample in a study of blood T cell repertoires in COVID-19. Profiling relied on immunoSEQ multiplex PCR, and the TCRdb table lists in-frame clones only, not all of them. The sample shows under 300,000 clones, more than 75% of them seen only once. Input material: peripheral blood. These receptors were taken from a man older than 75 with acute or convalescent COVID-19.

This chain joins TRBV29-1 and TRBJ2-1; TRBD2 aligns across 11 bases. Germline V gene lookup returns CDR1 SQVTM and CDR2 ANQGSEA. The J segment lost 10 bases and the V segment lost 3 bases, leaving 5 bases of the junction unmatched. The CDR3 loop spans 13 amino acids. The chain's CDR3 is CSVELLAGGEQFF. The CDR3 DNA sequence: TGCAGCGTTGAGTTGCTAGCGGGGGGAGAGCAGTTCTTC.

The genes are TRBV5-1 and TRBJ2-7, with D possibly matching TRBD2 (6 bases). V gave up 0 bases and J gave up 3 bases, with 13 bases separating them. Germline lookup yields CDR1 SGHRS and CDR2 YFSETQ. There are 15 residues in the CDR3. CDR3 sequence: CASSLDLEGGYEQYF. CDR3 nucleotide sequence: TGCGCCAGCAGCTTGGACCTAGAGGGAGGCTACGAGCAGTACTTC.

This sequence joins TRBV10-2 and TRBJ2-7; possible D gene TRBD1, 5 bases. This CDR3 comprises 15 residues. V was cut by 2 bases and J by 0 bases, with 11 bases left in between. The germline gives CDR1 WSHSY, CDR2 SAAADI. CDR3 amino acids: CASSEKGPSSYEQYF. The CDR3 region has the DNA TGCGCCAGCAGTGAGAAGGGGCCTAGCTCCTACGAGCAGTACTTC.

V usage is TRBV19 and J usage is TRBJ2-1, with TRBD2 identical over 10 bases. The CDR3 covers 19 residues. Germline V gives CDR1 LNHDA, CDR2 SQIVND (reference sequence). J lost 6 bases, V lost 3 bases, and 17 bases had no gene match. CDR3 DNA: TGTGCCAGTAGTATGAGGCTAGCGGGAGTCGTCGGTGCGGGCAATGAGCAGTTCTTC. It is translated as CASSMRLAGVVGAGNEQFF.

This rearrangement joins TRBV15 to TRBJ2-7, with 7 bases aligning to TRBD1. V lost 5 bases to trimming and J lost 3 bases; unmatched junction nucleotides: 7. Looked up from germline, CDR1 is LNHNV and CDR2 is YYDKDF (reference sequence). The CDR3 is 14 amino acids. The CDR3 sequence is CATSGAGGYYEQYF. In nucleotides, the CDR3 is TGTGCCACCAGCGGGGCAGGGGGATACTACGAGCAGTACTTC.